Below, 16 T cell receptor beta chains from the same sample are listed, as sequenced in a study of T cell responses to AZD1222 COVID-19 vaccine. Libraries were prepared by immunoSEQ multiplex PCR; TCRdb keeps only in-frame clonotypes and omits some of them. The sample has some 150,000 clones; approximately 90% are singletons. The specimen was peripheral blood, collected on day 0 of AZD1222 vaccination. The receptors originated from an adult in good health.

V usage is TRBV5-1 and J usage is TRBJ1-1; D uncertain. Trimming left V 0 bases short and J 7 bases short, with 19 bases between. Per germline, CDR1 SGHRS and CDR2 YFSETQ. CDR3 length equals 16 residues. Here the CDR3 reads CASSLGAGRVGDEAFF. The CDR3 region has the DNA TGCGCCAGCAGCTTGGGGGCGGGAAGGGTAGGTGATGAAGCTTTCTTT. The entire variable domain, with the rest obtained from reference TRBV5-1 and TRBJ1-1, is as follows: KAGVTQTPRYLIKTRGQQVTLSCSPISGHRSVSWYQQTPGQGLQFLFEYFSETQRNKGNFPGRFSGRQFSNSRSEMNVSTLELGDSALYLCASSLGAGRVGDEAFFGQGTRLTVV.

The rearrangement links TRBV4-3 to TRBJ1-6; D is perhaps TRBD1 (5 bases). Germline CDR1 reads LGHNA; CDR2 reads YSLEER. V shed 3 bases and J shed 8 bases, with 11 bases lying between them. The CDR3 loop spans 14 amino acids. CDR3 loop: CASSHGDGYSPLHF. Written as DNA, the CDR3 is TGCGCCAGCAGCCACGGGGACGGGTATTCACCCCTCCACTTT.

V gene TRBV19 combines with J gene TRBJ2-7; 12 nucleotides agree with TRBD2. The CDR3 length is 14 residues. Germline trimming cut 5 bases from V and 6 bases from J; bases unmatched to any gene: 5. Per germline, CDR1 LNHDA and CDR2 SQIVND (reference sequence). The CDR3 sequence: CASSPLAGGPEQYF. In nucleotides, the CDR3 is TGTGCCAGTAGTCCCCTAGCGGGAGGGCCCGAGCAGTACTTC.

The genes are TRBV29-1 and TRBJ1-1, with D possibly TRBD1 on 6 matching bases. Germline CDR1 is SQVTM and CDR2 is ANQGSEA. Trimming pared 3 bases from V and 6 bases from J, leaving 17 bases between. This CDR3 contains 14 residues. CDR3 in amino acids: CSVDRTVRGPEAFF. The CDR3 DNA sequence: TGCAGCGTTGACCGGACAGTCCGTGGGCCTGAAGCTTTCTTT.

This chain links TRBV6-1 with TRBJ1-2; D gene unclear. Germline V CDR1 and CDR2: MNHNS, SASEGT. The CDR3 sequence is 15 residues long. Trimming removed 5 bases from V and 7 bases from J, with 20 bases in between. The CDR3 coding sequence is TGTGCCAGCAGTCCCCCGTTATCCCCGGGTGGTGGCTACACCTTC. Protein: CASSPPLSPGGGYTF.

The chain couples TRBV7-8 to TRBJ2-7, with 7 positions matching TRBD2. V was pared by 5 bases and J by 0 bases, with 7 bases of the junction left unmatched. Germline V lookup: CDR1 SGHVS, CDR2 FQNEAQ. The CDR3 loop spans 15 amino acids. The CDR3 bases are TGTGCCAGCAGCCGTACTGGGAGGGGCTCCTACGAGCAGTACTTC. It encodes CASSRTGRGSYEQYF. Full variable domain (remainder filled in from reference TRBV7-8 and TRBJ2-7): GAGVSQSPRYKVAKRGQDVALRCDPISGHVSLFWYQQALGQGPEFLTYFQNEAQLDKSGLPSDRFFAERPEGSVSTLKIQRTQQEDSAVYLCASSRTGRGSYEQYFGPGTRLTVT.

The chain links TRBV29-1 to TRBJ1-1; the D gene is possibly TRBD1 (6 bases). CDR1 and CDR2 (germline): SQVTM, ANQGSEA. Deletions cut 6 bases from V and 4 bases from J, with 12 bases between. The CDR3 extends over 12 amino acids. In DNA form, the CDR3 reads TGCAGCGTCAAACAGGGAACCACTGAAGCTTTCTTT. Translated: CSVKQGTTEAFF.

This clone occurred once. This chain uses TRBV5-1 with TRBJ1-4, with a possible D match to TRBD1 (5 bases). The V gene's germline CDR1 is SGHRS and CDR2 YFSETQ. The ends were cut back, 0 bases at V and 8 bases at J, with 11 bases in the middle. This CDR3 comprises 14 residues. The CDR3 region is CASSLAGEREKLFF. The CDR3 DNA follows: TGCGCCAGCAGCTTGGCGGGGGAAAGGGAAAAACTGTTTTTT.

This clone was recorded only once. The CDR3 region has the DNA TGCAGCGTTAGGGGGCGTGGTGAAAAACTGTTTTTT. Residues: CSVRGRGEKLFF. V gene TRBV29-1 combines with J gene TRBJ1-4; 7 nucleotides align to TRBD1. CDR1 SQVTM and CDR2 ANQGSEA come from the germline V gene. After removal of 5 bases from V and 7 bases from J, the junction contained 4 bases not matched to a gene. CDR3 length: 12 residues.

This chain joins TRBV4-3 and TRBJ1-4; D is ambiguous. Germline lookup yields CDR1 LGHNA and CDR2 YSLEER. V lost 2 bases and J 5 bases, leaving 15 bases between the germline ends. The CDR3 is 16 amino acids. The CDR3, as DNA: TGCGCCAGCAGCCAAACCCCCCGGGGAGGCAATGAAAAACTGTTTTTT. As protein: CASSQTPRGGNEKLFF.

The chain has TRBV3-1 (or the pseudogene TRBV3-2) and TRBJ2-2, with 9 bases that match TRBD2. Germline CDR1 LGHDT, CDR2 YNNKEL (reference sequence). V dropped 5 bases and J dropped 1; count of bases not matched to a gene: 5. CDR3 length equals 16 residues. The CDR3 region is CASSAYSGGNTGELFF. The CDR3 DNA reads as TGTGCCAGCAGCGCATATAGCGGGGGGAACACCGGGGAGCTGTTTTTT.

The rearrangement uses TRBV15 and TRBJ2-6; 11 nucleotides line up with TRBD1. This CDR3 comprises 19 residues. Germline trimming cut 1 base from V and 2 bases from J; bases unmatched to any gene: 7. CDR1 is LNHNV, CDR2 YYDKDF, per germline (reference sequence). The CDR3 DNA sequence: TGTGCCACCAGCAGAGTACCTGGACAGGGGGCCCCTGGGGCCAACGTCCTGACTTTC. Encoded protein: CATSRVPGQGAPGANVLTF.

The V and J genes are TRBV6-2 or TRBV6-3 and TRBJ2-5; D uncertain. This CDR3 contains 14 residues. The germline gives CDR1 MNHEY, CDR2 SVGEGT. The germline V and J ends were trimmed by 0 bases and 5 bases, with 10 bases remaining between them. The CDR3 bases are TGTGCCAGCAGTTACTCCGAGGTGGGGGAGACCCAGTACTTC. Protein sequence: CASSYSEVGETQYF.

The CDR3 protein is CASVGVYNEQFF. The CDR3 DNA sequence: TGTGCCAGCGTAGGGGTATACAATGAGCAGTTCTTC. The gene calls are TRBV6-5 and TRBJ2-1, with TRBD1 as a possible D gene (5 bases). Trimming took 8 bases from V and 4 from J, leaving 9 bases between them. Per the germline V gene, CDR1 is MNHEY and CDR2 is SVGAGI. This CDR3 spans 12 amino acids.

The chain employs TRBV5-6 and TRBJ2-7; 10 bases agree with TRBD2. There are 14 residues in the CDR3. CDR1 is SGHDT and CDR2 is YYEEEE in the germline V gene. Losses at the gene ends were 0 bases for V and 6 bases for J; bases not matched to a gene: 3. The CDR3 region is CASSLGLAGVEQYF. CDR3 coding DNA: TGTGCCAGCAGCTTGGGCCTAGCGGGAGTCGAGCAGTACTTC.

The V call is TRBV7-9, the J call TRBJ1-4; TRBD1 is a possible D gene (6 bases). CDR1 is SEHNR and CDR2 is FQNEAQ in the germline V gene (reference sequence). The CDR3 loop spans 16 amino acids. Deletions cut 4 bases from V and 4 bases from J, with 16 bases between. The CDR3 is CASSSSTGLDNEKLFF. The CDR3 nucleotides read TGTGCCAGCAGCTCCTCTACAGGGTTGGATAATGAAAAACTGTTTTTT.